This paragraph covers one T cell receptor beta chain sequence. This sample is drawn from a study of control samples from healthy donors and cancer patients. Profiling relied on immunoSEQ multiplex PCR, and the TCRdb table lists in-frame clones only, not all of them. The sample lists roughly 100,000 clones, around 90% occurring once. From germline, CDR1 is SGDLS and CDR2 YYNGEE. Trimming cost V 0 bases and J 4 bases, with 13 bases left between them. This CDR3 has 15 amino acids. This sequence originates from a man aged 25 to 40 in good health. Sequences were obtained from blood. The chain recombines TRBV9 with TRBJ1-2; possible D gene TRBD1, 6 bases. The CDR3 spells CASSVAPGAGYGYTF. The CDR3 nucleotides are TGTGCCAGCAGCGTAGCCCCGGGGGCGGGCTATGGCTACACCTTC.